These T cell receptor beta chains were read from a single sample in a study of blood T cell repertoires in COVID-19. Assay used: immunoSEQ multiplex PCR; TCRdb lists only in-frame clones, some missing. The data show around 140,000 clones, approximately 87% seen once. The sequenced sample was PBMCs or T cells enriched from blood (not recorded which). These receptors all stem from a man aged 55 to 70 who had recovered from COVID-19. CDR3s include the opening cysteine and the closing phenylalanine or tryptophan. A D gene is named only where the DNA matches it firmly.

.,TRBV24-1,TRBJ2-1,CATSDPNRFYNEQFF
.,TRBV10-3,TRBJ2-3,CATLETGPTDTQYF
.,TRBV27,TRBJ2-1,CASRGLTVLARQFF
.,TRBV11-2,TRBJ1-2,CASSAGPTQAGYTF
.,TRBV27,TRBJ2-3,CASSWSRGGTDTQYF
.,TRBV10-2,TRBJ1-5,CASSIDLLNAPQHF
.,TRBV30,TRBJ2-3,CAWSVSRGTDTQYF
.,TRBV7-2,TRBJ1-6,CASSWMGRNSPLHF
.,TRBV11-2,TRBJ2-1,CASSYPGRGGPSYNEQFF
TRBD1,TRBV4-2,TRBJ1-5,CASSRQGGGNQPQHF
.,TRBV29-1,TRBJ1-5,CSVSDSHSNQPQHF
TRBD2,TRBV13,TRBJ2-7,CASSLEGGRIHEQYF
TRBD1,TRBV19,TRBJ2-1,CASKRQGRSFSYNEQFF
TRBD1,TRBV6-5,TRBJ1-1,CASSHDRGEAFF
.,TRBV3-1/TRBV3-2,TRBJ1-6,CASSQVQNSPLHF
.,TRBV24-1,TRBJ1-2,CATSDSVPPFDGYTF
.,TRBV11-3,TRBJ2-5,CASSLDRWQTQYF
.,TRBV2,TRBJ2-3,CASRRETRTDTQYF
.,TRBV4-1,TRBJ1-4,CASSQPGQGPLMKKLFF
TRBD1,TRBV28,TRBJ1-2,CASNRQGMDYGYTF
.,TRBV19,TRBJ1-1,CASQHARNTEAFF
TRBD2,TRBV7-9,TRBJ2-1,CASSSSGSSNEQFF
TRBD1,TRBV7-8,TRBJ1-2,CASSPGQGANYGYTF
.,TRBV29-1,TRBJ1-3,CSGWTPPGNTIYF
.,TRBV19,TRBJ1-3,CASSTVSGNTIYF
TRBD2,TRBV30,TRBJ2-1,CAWSPLAGGAYEQFF
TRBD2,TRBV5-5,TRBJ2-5,CASTPRLAVQETQYF
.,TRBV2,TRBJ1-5,CASSYGQSNQPQHF
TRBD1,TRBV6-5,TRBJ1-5,CASSHRGYNQPQHF
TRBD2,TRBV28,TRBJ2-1,CASNLAGVSYNEQFF
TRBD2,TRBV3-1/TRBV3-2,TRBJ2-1,CASSHENLPTSGKQFF
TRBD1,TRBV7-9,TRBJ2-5,CASSDRVETQYF
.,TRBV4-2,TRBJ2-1,CASSPRLAEINEQFF
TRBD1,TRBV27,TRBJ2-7,CASSPMTGSSYEQYF
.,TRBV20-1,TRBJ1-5,CSAMEDQPQHF
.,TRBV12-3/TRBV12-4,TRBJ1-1,CASSLYSGIVAFF
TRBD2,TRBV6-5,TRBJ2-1,CASSYVGGRVNNEQFF
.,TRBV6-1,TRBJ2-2,CASSERQGIRELFF
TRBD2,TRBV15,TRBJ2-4,CATSRERLAANIQYF
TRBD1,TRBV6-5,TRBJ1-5,CASGTVGVAQPQHF
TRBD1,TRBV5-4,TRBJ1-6,CASSLVDRNSPLHF
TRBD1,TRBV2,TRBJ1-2,CASSPQGIGYGYTF
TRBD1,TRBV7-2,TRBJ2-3,CASSFRDRDTQYF
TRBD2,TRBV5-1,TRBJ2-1,CASSPGLAMINEQFF
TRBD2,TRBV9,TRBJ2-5,CASSTSEETQYF
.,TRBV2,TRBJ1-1,CASSVHAENTEAFF
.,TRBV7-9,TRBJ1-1,CASSRTQGLNTEAFF
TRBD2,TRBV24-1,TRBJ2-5,CATQGGGAWETQYF
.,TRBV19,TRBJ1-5,CASSMRIQPQHF
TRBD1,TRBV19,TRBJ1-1,CASSNTGGKGAFF
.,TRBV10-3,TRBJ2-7,CAISPTGGIEQYF